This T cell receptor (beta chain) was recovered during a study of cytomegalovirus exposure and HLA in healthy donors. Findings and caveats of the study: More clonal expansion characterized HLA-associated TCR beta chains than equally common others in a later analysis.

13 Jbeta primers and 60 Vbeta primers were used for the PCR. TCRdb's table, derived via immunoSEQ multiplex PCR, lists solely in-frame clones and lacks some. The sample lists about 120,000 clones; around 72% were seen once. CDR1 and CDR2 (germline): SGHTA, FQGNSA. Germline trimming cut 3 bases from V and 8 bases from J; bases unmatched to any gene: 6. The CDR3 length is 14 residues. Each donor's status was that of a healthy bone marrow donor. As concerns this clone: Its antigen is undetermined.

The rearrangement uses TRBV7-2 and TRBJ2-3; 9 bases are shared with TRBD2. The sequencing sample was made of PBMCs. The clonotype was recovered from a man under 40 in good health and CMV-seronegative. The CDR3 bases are TGTGCCAGCAGCTTGGCGGGGGGGCCTGGTACGCAGTATTTT. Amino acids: CASSLAGGPGTQYF.